This T cell receptor (beta chain) was identified in a study of spatial heterogeneity in lung cancer. Each TCR cDNA molecule bore a unique molecular identifier. TCRdb independently ran MiXCR on the 5' RACE reads; one entry per CDR3 protein. The data hold roughly 20,000 distinct CDR3 sequences, with about 4.6% observed a single time. This clonotype was observed at least ten times. With 4 bases clipped from V and 2 bases from J, the junction kept 3 bases outside the gene matches. This CDR3 region has 14 residues. Germline values: CDR1 SQVTM, CDR2 ANQGSEA. Time point: sample taken at primary tumor resection. The authors sequenced whole RNA from tumor, nontumor lung or frozen PBMC without sorting.

This sequence originates from a male donor with early-stage non-small cell lung cancer. This chain connects TRBV29-1 to TRBJ1-5, with 9 nucleotides matching TRBD1. Sequenced material: PBMCs, taken at surgery. CDR3 in amino acids: CSVGGQGGNQPQHF. Here the CDR3 DNA reads TGCAGCGTTGGGGGACAGGGTGGCAATCAGCCCCAGCATTTT.